Sequencing of this T cell receptor beta chain was carried out in a study of cytomegalovirus exposure and HLA in healthy donors. General study results and limits: Equally common other TCR beta chains were less clonally expanded than HLA-associated ones, a later analysis found.

13 Jbeta primers and 60 Vbeta primers were used for the PCR. Libraries were prepared by immunoSEQ multiplex PCR; TCRdb keeps only in-frame clonotypes and omits some of them. The data show under 200,000 clones, around 81% seen once. Unmatched junction bases numbered 4, after V lost 1 base and J lost 2 bases. The CDR3 spans 15 residues. Germline CDR1 reads SGHNT; CDR2 reads YYREEE (reference sequence). With regard to this clone: Its antigen is currently unknown.

This receptor was taken from a man aged 35 to 55 in good health and CMV-seronegative. The chain carries TRBV5-4 and TRBJ2-3; 7 positions agree with TRBD1. The sample taken for sequencing was PBMCs. The CDR3 nucleotides read TGTGCCAGCAGCTTGCGGGACAGCTCCACAGATACGCAGTATTTT. Encoded protein: CASSLRDSSTDTQYF.